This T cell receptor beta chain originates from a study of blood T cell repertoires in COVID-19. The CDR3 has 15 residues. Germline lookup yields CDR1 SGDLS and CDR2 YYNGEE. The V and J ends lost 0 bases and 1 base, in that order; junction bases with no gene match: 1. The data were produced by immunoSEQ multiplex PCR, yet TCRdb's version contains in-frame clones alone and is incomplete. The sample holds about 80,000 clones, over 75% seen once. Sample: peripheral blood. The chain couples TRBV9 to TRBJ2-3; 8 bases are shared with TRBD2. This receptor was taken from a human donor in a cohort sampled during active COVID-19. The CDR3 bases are TGTGCCAGCAGCGTAGTGCGGGGGGGCACAGATACGCAGTATTTT. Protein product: CASSVVRGGTDTQYF.